These 28 T cell receptor beta chains originate from one sample sequenced in a study of T cells after yellow fever vaccination. Via MiXCR, TCRdb re-called the 5' RACE reads, giving one row per CDR3 protein. The data contain about 360,000 distinct CDR3 sequences, under 7.5% of them singletons. The source was PBMCs, collected 5 days after the yellow fever booster vaccination. These receptors all come from a man aged 25 to 40 who received the YFV17D yellow fever vaccine.

This clonotype was seen only a few times. The V call is TRBV19, the J call TRBJ2-1; D not resolved. The CDR3 runs to 13 residues. V was shortened by 6 bases and J by 0 bases, with 6 bases between the two germline ends. CDR1 LNHDA and CDR2 SQIVND come from the germline V gene (reference sequence). As DNA, the CDR3 is TGTGCCAGTAGAACCGACTCCTACAATGAGCAGTTCTTC. Translation: CASRTDSYNEQFF.

This clonotype was seen many times. The chain is built from TRBV5-1 and TRBJ2-3, with 7 bases matching TRBD1. CDR1 and CDR2 from the germline V gene are SGHRS and YFSETQ. V lost 2 bases, J lost 2 bases, and 2 bases stayed unmatched. CDR3 length: 14 amino acids. CDR3 DNA: TGCGCCAGCAGCTTAGGACAGGCCACAGATACGCAGTATTTT. Translating gives CASSLGQATDTQYF.

This clonotype was picked up a small number of times. This chain links TRBV5-4 with TRBJ2-1; D is perhaps TRBD1 or TRBD2 (5 bases each). CDR1 and CDR2 from the germline V gene are SGHNT and YYREEE (reference sequence). The CDR3 runs 16 residues. Trimming left V 0 bases short and J 5 bases short, with 15 bases between. As DNA, the CDR3 is TGTGCCAGCAGCTTGGGGGGGATAGCTTCGAACAATGAGCAGTTCTTC. Residues: CASSLGGIASNNEQFF.

This clonotype showed up just a few times. The chain has TRBV7-2 and TRBJ1-2; D gene unclear. The V end lost 2 bases, the J end lost 5 bases, and 12 bases lay between the germline ends. Germline-derived CDR1 and CDR2 are SGHTA and FQGNSA. This CDR3 region has 14 residues. CDR3 DNA: TGTGCCAGCAGCTTACCGCCATCTGGGTATGGCTACACCTTC. Its translation is CASSLPPSGYGYTF.

This clonotype occurred a few times. The chain is built from TRBV5-1 and TRBJ2-5; TRBD1 aligns across 7 bases. Germline CDR1 reads SGHRS; CDR2 reads YFSETQ. The CDR3 is 15 residues long. J was trimmed by 5 bases and V by 4 bases; bases with no gene match: 11. The chain's CDR3 is CASSPPRTGLETQYF. The CDR3, as DNA: TGCGCCAGCAGCCCACCTAGGACAGGATTGGAGACCCAGTACTTC. Full variable domain (outside the CDR3, taken from reference TRBV5-1 and TRBJ2-5): KAGVTQTPRYLIKTRGQQVTLSCSPISGHRSVSWYQQTPGQGLQFLFEYFSETQRNKGNFPGRFSGRQFSNSRSEMNVSTLELGDSALYLCASSPPRTGLETQYFGPGTRLLVL.

Many counts were recorded for this clonotype. The V gene is TRBV29-1, the J gene TRBJ1-2, with 8 bases lining up with TRBD1. The CDR3 extends over 13 amino acids. Germline values: CDR1 SQVTM, CDR2 ANQGSEA. The V gene end was trimmed by 4 bases and the J gene end by 5 bases; junction bases not matched to a gene: 6. CDR3 sequence: CSVGGQAPYGYTF. The CDR3, as DNA: TGCAGCGTTGGGGGACAGGCCCCTTATGGCTACACCTTC. Combining the CDR3 with reference TRBV29-1 and TRBJ1-2 gives the whole variable domain SAVISQKPSRDICQRGTSLTIQCQVDSQVTMMFWYRQQPGQSLTLIATANQGSEATYESGFVIDKFPISRPNLTFSTLTVSNMSPEDSSIYLCSVGGQAPYGYTFGSGTRLTVV.

This chain links TRBV4-2 with TRBJ1-4, with 8 positions matching TRBD1. V lost 5 bases, J lost 8 bases, and 10 bases stayed unmatched. Germline CDR1 is LGHNA and CDR2 is YNFKEQ. The CDR3 loop spans 15 amino acids. The CDR3 sequence: CASSERQGTLEKLFF. CDR3 nucleotides: TGTGCCAGCAGCGAAAGACAGGGGACCCTCGAAAAACTGTTTTTT.

This clonotype was seen ten or more times. CDR3 protein: CASTLLSGTGTQYF. CDR3 nucleotide sequence: TGTGCCAGCACCCTCCTTAGCGGGACCGGGACCCAGTACTTC. The rearrangement joins TRBV6-2 or TRBV6-3 to TRBJ2-5; 8 bases line up with TRBD2. This CDR3 is 14 amino acids long. With 7 bases clipped from V and 7 bases from J, the junction kept 11 bases outside the gene matches. Germline V lookup: CDR1 MNHEY, CDR2 SVGEGT.

This clonotype was seen more than once but under ten times. This chain joins TRBV7-2 and TRBJ2-2; 8 bases align to TRBD1. The CDR3 spans 19 residues. V lost 1 base to trimming and J lost 4 bases; unmatched junction nucleotides: 14. CDR1 and CDR2 from the germline V gene are SGHTA and FQGNSA. This CDR3 is CASSLGRWKGQAFTGELFF. Written as DNA, the CDR3 is TGTGCCAGCAGCTTAGGGCGGTGGAAGGGACAGGCATTCACCGGGGAGCTGTTTTTT.

The V call is TRBV5-1, the J call TRBJ2-3, with 8 bases aligning to TRBD2. The length of the CDR3 is 18 residues. Germline assignment: CDR1 SGHRS and CDR2 YFSETQ. The V segment lost 0 bases and the J segment 3 bases; nucleotides outside the gene matches: 12. The CDR3 DNA reads as TGCGCCAGCAGCTTGGCCATCAGGATAGCGGGGAGGACAGATACGCAGTATTTT. Protein product: CASSLAIRIAGRTDTQYF.

The chain employs TRBV7-2 and TRBJ2-3; either TRBD1 or TRBD2 may fit D (5 bases each). V was pared by 8 bases and J by 3 bases, with 18 bases between. Germline V gene lookup returns CDR1 SGHTA and CDR2 FQGNSA. CDR3 length: 15 residues. Written as DNA, the CDR3 is TGTGCCAGCGCTTACAGGCTAGCAGTGACAGATACGCAGTATTTT. Amino acids: CASAYRLAVTDTQYF.

The chain joins TRBV20-1 to TRBJ2-1, with TRBD1 matching 8 bases. Germline V gene data show CDR1 as DFQATT and CDR2 as SNEGSKA (reference sequence). Trimming removed 3 bases from V and 2 bases from J; junction bases left unmatched: 6. This CDR3 is 15 amino acids long. The CDR3 protein is CSASTMTGAYNEQFF. The CDR3, as DNA: TGCAGTGCTAGCACTATGACAGGGGCCTACAATGAGCAGTTCTTC.

Details on this clonotype: This may be a read error, as it is one base from a much larger clone. CDR3 nucleotides: TGTGCCAGCAGTATTATCGGGACAAATTCACCCCGCCACTTT. It specifies CASSIIGTNSPRHF. This chain joins TRBV27 and TRBJ1-6, with D possibly TRBD1 on 6 matching bases. CDR3 length: 14 residues. Germline-derived CDR1 and CDR2 are MNHEY and SMNVEV (reference sequence).

This clonotype has ten or more counts. The J gene is TRBJ2-3, the V gene TRBV5-1, with D unclear. Germline V gene sequence: CDR1 SGHRS, CDR2 YFSETQ. V lost 10 bases and J lost 1, with 10 bases in between. The CDR3 is made up of 12 amino acids. The CDR3 DNA is TGCGCCGCTTCTCCACGCACAGATACGCAGTATTTT. This gives the protein CAASPRTDTQYF. Full variable domain (missing parts from reference TRBV5-1 and TRBJ2-3): KAGVTQTPRYLIKTRGQQVTLSCSPISGHRSVSWYQQTPGQGLQFLFEYFSETQRNKGNFPGRFSGRQFSNSRSEMNVSTLELGDSALYLCAASPRTDTQYFGPGTRLTVL.

The chain uses TRBV11-2 and TRBJ2-7; 8 nucleotides match TRBD2. The CDR3 spans 14 residues. The V gene's germline CDR1 is SGHAT and CDR2 FQNNGV. With 5 bases clipped from V and 9 bases from J, the junction kept 12 bases outside the gene matches. The CDR3 sequence is CASSAAGTRNWQYF. The CDR3 region has the DNA TGTGCCAGCAGCGCGGCCGGGACTAGGAATTGGCAGTACTTC.

This clonotype was found a few times. The gene calls are TRBV27 and TRBJ2-7, with D possibly TRBD2 on 5 matching bases. V dropped 5 bases and J dropped 7 bases, with 18 bases sitting between them. Germline lookup yields CDR1 MNHEY and CDR2 SMNVEV (reference sequence). The CDR3 sequence is 14 residues long. The CDR3 here is CASSPNPGWREQYF. As DNA, the CDR3 is TGTGCCAGCAGTCCCAATCCGGGCTGGAGGGAGCAGTACTTC.

V and J are TRBV12-3 or TRBV12-4 and TRBJ2-1; no clear D gene. This CDR3 is built from 15 residues. Deletions cut 4 bases from V and 3 bases from J, with 13 bases between. This CDR3 is CASSWVRLSYNEQFF. Here the CDR3 DNA reads TGTGCCAGCAGTTGGGTGCGGCTCAGCTACAATGAGCAGTTCTTC.

This clonotype was detected ten times or more. The rearrangement links TRBV4-3 to TRBJ1-2, with 8 nucleotides matching TRBD1. Trimming removed 1 base from V and 4 bases from J; junction bases left unmatched: 5. Germline V CDR1 and CDR2: LGHNA, YSLEER. This CDR3 spans 15 amino acids. The CDR3: CASSQVKTGVYGYTF. The CDR3 coding sequence is TGCGCCAGCAGCCAAGTAAAGACAGGGGTCTATGGCTACACCTTC.

This clonotype was observed once. This may be a read error, as it is one base from a much larger clone. This chain connects TRBV5-1 to TRBJ2-1; possibly TRBD1 for D (5 bases). This CDR3 contains 12 residues. Germline CDR1 is SGHRS and CDR2 is YFSETQ. CDR3 sequence (DNA): TGCGACAGCAGCTTGGTAGGGGCGGAGCAGTTCTTC. This translates into CDSSLVGAEQFF. The whole variable domain, remainder taken from reference TRBV5-1 and TRBJ2-1, is KAGVTQTPRYLIKTRGQQVTLSCSPISGHRSVSWYQQTPGQGLQFLFEYFSETQRNKGNFPGRFSGRQFSNSRSEMNVSTLELGDSALYLCDSSLVGAEQFFGPGTRLTVL.

This clonotype showed up just a few times. V usage is TRBV15 and J usage is TRBJ1-5; D gene ambiguous. The CDR3 sequence is 13 residues long. The V end was cut by 5 bases, the J end by 9 bases, with 14 bases between. The germline V gene encodes CDR1 LNHNV and CDR2 YYDKDF (reference sequence). This CDR3 reads CATSEEVGWPQHF. The CDR3 DNA reads TGTGCCACCAGCGAGGAGGTTGGGTGGCCCCAGCATTTT. Using reference TRBV15 and TRBJ1-5 for the parts outside the CDR3, the full variable domain is DAMVIQNPRYQVTQFGKPVTLSCSQTLNHNVMYWYQQKSSQAPKLLFHYYDKDFNNEADTPDNFQSRRPNTSFCFLDIRSPGLGDTAMYLCATSEEVGWPQHFGDGTRLSIL.

The sample holds many counts of this clonotype. The chain joins TRBV5-6 to TRBJ2-1, with TRBD2 matching over 11 bases. The CDR3 length is 16 residues. Germline V lookup: CDR1 SGHDT, CDR2 YYEEEE. V shed 3 bases, J shed 7 bases, and the junction held 9 bases outside the gene matches. The CDR3 DNA sequence: TGTGCCAGCAGCTACCCGACTAGCGGGATCGAAAATGAGCAGTTCTTC. As protein: CASSYPTSGIENEQFF. Drawing the rest from reference TRBV5-6 and TRBJ2-1, the complete variable domain is DAGVTQSPTHLIKTRGQQVTLRCSPKSGHDTVSWYQQALGQGPQFIFQYYEEEERQRGNFPDRFSGHQFPNYSSELNVNALLLGDSALYLCASSYPTSGIENEQFFGPGTRLTVL.

The sample holds many counts of this clonotype. This chain uses TRBV7-3 with TRBJ2-1; D might be TRBD1 (6 bases). The CDR3 covers 16 residues. CDR1 is SGHTA, CDR2 FQGTGA, per germline. V was cut by 1 base and J by 4 bases, with 14 bases left in between. The CDR3 region is CASSLNSQGPYNEQFF. The DNA of the CDR3 is TGTGCCAGCAGCTTAAACTCGCAGGGGCCTTACAATGAGCAGTTCTTC.

This clonotype was counted at least ten times. CDR3 amino acids: CASSLGGFGAYEQYF. CDR3 nucleotides: TGTGCCAGCAGCTTAGGCGGGTTCGGAGCCTACGAGCAGTACTTC. This rearrangement joins TRBV5-4 to TRBJ2-7; perhaps TRBD2 as D (5 bases). Germline CDR1 is SGHNT and CDR2 is YYREEE (reference sequence). The V end was cut by 2 bases, the J end by 2 bases, with 14 bases between. This CDR3 is built from 15 residues.

This chain connects TRBV5-1 to TRBJ2-1; perhaps D is TRBD1 or TRBD2 (5 bases each). This CDR3 region has 13 residues. Germline V gene sequence: CDR1 SGHRS, CDR2 YFSETQ. The V gene lost 7 bases and the J gene lost 0 bases, with 8 bases spanning the gap. CDR3 amino acids: CASGDLSYNEQFF. The CDR3 nucleotides read TGCGCCAGCGGGGACCTCTCCTACAATGAGCAGTTCTTC.

V usage is TRBV20-1 and J usage is TRBJ2-5; D gene uncertain. V lost 6 bases and J lost 5, with 13 bases in between. Germline V gene lookup returns CDR1 DFQATT and CDR2 SNEGSKA (reference sequence). The CDR3 has 12 residues. The CDR3 sequence: CSAEWVEETQYF. The CDR3 nucleotides are TGCAGTGCGGAATGGGTTGAGGAGACCCAGTACTTC.

In its sample, this clonotype was seen a few times. The chain recombines TRBV6-2 or TRBV6-3 with TRBJ2-7; TRBD2 agrees at 14 bases. The CDR3 has 15 residues. CDR1 MNHEY and CDR2 SVGEGT come from the germline V gene. Trimming at V came to 5 bases and at J to 4 bases, leaving 4 bases not matched to a gene. DNA of the CDR3: TGTGCCAGCAGTCGGGGACTAGCGGGAGATTACGAGCAGTACTTC. Residues: CASSRGLAGDYEQYF.

This clonotype came up a few times. This sequence joins TRBV20-1 and TRBJ2-1; no reliable D call. Looked up from germline, CDR1 is DFQATT and CDR2 is SNEGSKA (reference sequence). The CDR3 is 13 amino acids. The germline V and J ends were trimmed by 3 bases and 0 bases, with 6 bases remaining between them. The CDR3 coding sequence is TGCAGTGCTAGTTCACGCTCCTACAATGAGCAGTTCTTC. Translation gives CSASSRSYNEQFF.

This clonotype was seen once. The chain recombines TRBV20-1 with TRBJ2-7; no reliable D call. The CDR3 runs 12 residues. Deletions cut 2 bases from V and 5 bases from J, with 10 bases between. The germline gives CDR1 DFQATT, CDR2 SNEGSKA (reference sequence). CDR3 residues: CSARSGNHEQYF. CDR3 nucleotides: TGCAGTGCTAGAAGTGGTAACCACGAGCAGTACTTC.